These 27 T cell receptor beta chains came from one sample sequenced in a study of OX40 agonist ivuxolimab in advanced cancers. This table comes from immunoSEQ multiplex PCR, and its TCRdb copy is limited to in-frame clones, with some not included. Altogether about 79,000 clones are present, 90% being singletons, with the ten largest covering under 0.35%. The sequencing here drew on CD4+ or CD8+ T cells sorted from blood, taken in a trial of the OX40 agonist ivuxolimab. The source of these receptors is an adult with an advanced solid tumor such as melanoma, head and neck, liver or kidney cancer.

In this sample, this clone turned up a few times. The V gene is TRBV5-1, the J gene TRBJ2-2, with D unclear. The V gene lost 0 bases and the J gene lost 7 bases, with 10 bases spanning the gap. The length of the CDR3 is 14 residues. Germline-derived CDR1 and CDR2 are SGHRS and YFSETQ. CDR3 nucleotides: TGCGCCAGCAGCTTGGGAGTAGTAGGCGGGGAGCTGTTTTTT. Its translation: CASSLGVVGGELFF.

The chain couples TRBV30 to TRBJ2-7; D remains ambiguous. Germline CDR1 reads GTSNPN; CDR2 reads SVGIG (reference sequence). Trimming pared 0 bases from V and 4 bases from J, leaving 13 bases between. The CDR3 is 14 amino acids. CDR3 DNA: TGTGCCTGGAGTGTACGGCCAGGCGTGTACGAGCAGTACTTC. Translating it yields CAWSVRPGVYEQYF.

The rearrangement joins TRBV6-5 to TRBJ1-3; perhaps TRBD1 as D (5 bases). CDR1 and CDR2 from the germline V gene are MNHEY and SVGAGI. The CDR3 sequence is 15 residues long. V shed 2 bases and J shed 0 bases, with 8 bases lying between them. CDR3 DNA sequence: TGTGCCAGCAGTTACGGGACGGACTCTGGAAACACCATATATTTT. This codes for CASSYGTDSGNTIYF.

The chain recombines TRBV6-6 with TRBJ1-2, with TRBD1 matching 8 bases. This CDR3 comprises 12 residues. V lost 11 bases to trimming and J lost 4 bases; unmatched junction nucleotides: 6. Germline CDR1 and CDR2: MNHNY and SVGAGI (reference sequence). The CDR3 DNA reads TGTGCCGGCGGGGGGACAGGCTATGGCTACACCTTC. This codes for CAGGGTGYGYTF.

The V and J genes are TRBV30 and TRBJ2-2; the match to TRBD2 covers 10 bases. The CDR3 extends over 15 amino acids. After removal of 5 bases from V and 4 bases from J, the junction contained 7 bases not matched to a gene. CDR1 and CDR2 from the germline V gene are GTSNPN and SVGIG (reference sequence). CDR3 DNA: TGTGCCTGGGCTGGACTAGCGGACCGCACCGGGGAGCTGTTTTTT. This gives the protein CAWAGLADRTGELFF.

The chain carries TRBV28 and TRBJ1-1; possibly TRBD1 for D (5 bases). Germline V CDR1 and CDR2: MDHEN, SYDVKM. The CDR3 runs 16 residues. V was trimmed by 1 base and J by 2 bases, leaving 14 bases between them. Here the CDR3 reads CASSLYQGRRNTEAFF. DNA of the CDR3: TGTGCCAGCAGTTTATACCAGGGCAGGAGAAACACTGAAGCTTTCTTT.

This chain joins TRBV19 and TRBJ2-1; the match to TRBD2 covers 8 bases. V was pared by 3 bases and J by 7 bases, with 8 bases of the junction left unmatched. The CDR3 runs to 15 residues. Germline CDR1 reads LNHDA; CDR2 reads SQIVND (reference sequence). CDR3 residues: CASSIPGGALNEQFF. In nucleotides, the CDR3 is TGTGCCAGTAGTATCCCCGGGGGGGCTTTGAATGAGCAGTTCTTC.

The rearrangement uses TRBV4-1 and TRBJ2-3; no firm D call. CDR3 length: 13 residues. CDR1 is MGHRA, CDR2 YSYEKL, per germline. Trimming removed 6 bases from V and 6 bases from J, with 13 bases in between. The CDR3 sequence: CASRHQGRDTQYF. The DNA of the CDR3 is TGCGCCAGCAGACACCAAGGCCGGGATACGCAGTATTTT.

The rearrangement joins TRBV7-9 to TRBJ1-5, with TRBD1 as a possible D gene (5 bases). The V gene's germline CDR1 is SEHNR and CDR2 FQNEAQ (reference sequence). The CDR3 has 17 residues. V lost 7 bases and J lost 1, with 20 bases in between. The CDR3 loop reads CASISRCLGVSNQPQHF. The CDR3 bases are TGTGCCAGCATTTCTCGGTGCTTAGGGGTGAGCAATCAGCCCCAGCATTTT.

J is TRBJ1-2 and V is TRBV2, with unresolved D. The CDR3 runs to 15 residues. The germline CDR1 and CDR2 sequences are SNHLY and FYNNEI. V was trimmed by 0 bases and J by 8 bases, leaving 16 bases between them. As DNA, the CDR3 is TGTGCCAGCAGTGAAGCGAACCCGAGCATAAGGGGCTACACCTTC. It is translated as CASSEANPSIRGYTF.

The chain combines TRBV5-1 with TRBJ2-1; TRBD2 might be the D (6 bases). This CDR3 contains 16 residues. Germline assignment: CDR1 SGHRS and CDR2 YFSETQ. The V and J ends lost 4 bases and 6 bases respectively, with 20 bases between them. The CDR3 DNA follows: TGCGCCAGCAGCCCTACTTCAGCGGGCTTCACCAATGAGCAGTTCTTC. This sequence encodes CASSPTSAGFTNEQFF.

The chain links TRBV5-6 to TRBJ2-6; 7 bases are shared with TRBD1. The CDR3 sequence is 18 residues long. The germline V gene has CDR1 SGHDT and CDR2 YYEEEE. Trimming removed 0 bases from V and 2 bases from J; junction bases left unmatched: 8. The CDR3 DNA reads TGTGCCAGCAGCTTGGCTTCAGGGGGTGGGGCTGGGGCCAACGTCCTGACTTTC. It is translated as CASSLASGGGAGANVLTF.

The chain employs TRBV18 and TRBJ1-1; the D is unclear. The V gene's germline CDR1 is KGHSH and CDR2 LQKENI. The CDR3 is made up of 14 amino acids. V dropped 2 bases and J dropped 11 bases, with 18 bases sitting between them. The CDR3 protein is CASSPSNGHPQAFF. CDR3 DNA sequence: TGTGCCAGCTCACCATCTAACGGGCACCCGCAGGCTTTCTTT.

The rearrangement joins TRBV18 to TRBJ2-5; TRBD1 agrees at 7 bases. The CDR3 has 15 residues. Trimming cost V 1 base and J 4 bases; bases outside gene matches: 6. The germline gives CDR1 KGHSH, CDR2 LQKENI. The CDR3 here is CASSPLRTGGETQYF. The CDR3 DNA sequence: TGTGCCAGCTCACCACTCCGGACAGGCGGAGAGACCCAGTACTTC.

The V and J genes are TRBV18 and TRBJ2-3; 9 positions match TRBD2. Germline assignment: CDR1 KGHSH and CDR2 LQKENI. J was trimmed by 0 bases and V by 3 bases; bases with no gene match: 10. The CDR3 contains 18 residues. CDR3 sequence (DNA): TGTGCCAGCTCACCTCTAAGCGGGGGGTCCACTAGCACAGATACGCAGTATTTT. The encoded protein is CASSPLSGGSTSTDTQYF.

The chain carries TRBV6-1 and TRBJ1-2; D call uncertain. V was shortened by 5 bases and J by 4 bases, with 14 bases between the two germline ends. The CDR3 extends over 14 amino acids. Per the germline V gene, CDR1 is MNHNS and CDR2 is SASEGT. Here the CDR3 DNA reads TGTGCCAGCAGTAAAGGTGCCCAATCCTATGGCTACACCTTC. Translating gives CASSKGAQSYGYTF.

This rearrangement joins TRBV30 to TRBJ1-1; 9 bases line up with TRBD1. The germline CDR1 and CDR2 sequences are GTSNPN and SVGIG (reference sequence). V shed 4 bases, J shed 4 bases, and the junction held 10 bases outside the gene matches. The CDR3 consists of 15 residues. CDR3 sequence reads: CAWKPTGQGGTEAFF. The CDR3 coding sequence is TGTGCCTGGAAACCGACGGGACAGGGAGGCACTGAAGCTTTCTTT.

The V and J genes are TRBV6-5 and TRBJ2-7; 7 bases are a match to TRBD1. With V trimmed by 4 bases and J by 2 bases, 8 bases remained unmatched. This CDR3 region has 15 residues. Germline V gives CDR1 MNHEY, CDR2 SVGAGI. This chain's CDR3 is CASSSFRDRTYEQYF. The CDR3, as DNA: TGTGCCAGCAGTTCGTTCCGGGACAGAACCTACGAGCAGTACTTC.

This chain joins TRBV6-9 and TRBJ2-5, with 8 positions matching TRBD2. Trimming at V came to 3 bases and at J to 5 bases, leaving 2 bases not matched to a gene. Germline CDR1 MNHGY, CDR2 SVAAGI. The CDR3 is made up of 13 amino acids. The CDR3 spells CASSYPGGETQYF. CDR3 nucleotides: TGTGCCAGCAGTTACCCGGGAGGGGAGACCCAGTACTTC.

The chain uses TRBV19 and TRBJ2-5, with a tentative D call TRBD2 (6 bases). CDR3 length: 13 amino acids. The germline V gene has CDR1 LNHDA and CDR2 SQIVND (reference sequence). V was cut by 3 bases and J by 3 bases, with 8 bases left in between. The chain's CDR3 is CASSMVAEETQYF. Written as DNA, the CDR3 is TGTGCCAGTAGTATGGTAGCGGAAGAGACCCAGTACTTC.

The chain joins TRBV9 to TRBJ1-4; tentatively, D is TRBD1 (5 bases). V gave up 0 bases and J gave up 12 bases, with 9 bases separating them. The CDR3 is 12 residues long. Germline V gives CDR1 SGDLS, CDR2 YYNGEE. CDR3 region: CASSVVAGELFF. CDR3 DNA sequence: TGTGCCAGCAGCGTAGTGGCGGGGGAACTGTTTTTT.

This clone was detected once. The chain combines TRBV9 with TRBJ1-2; TRBD1 matches 9 bases. The V gene's germline CDR1 is SGDLS and CDR2 YYNGEE. CDR3 length equals 17 residues. V was pared by 0 bases and J by 4 bases, with 10 bases of the junction left unmatched. DNA of the CDR3: TGTGCCAGCAGCGTAGGGACAGGGGCCCATAAAACCTATGGCTACACCTTC. This gives the protein CASSVGTGAHKTYGYTF.

DNA of the CDR3: TGTGCCAGCAGTGAACACGTCTTCGGAACCTACGAGCAGTACGTC. Its protein product is CASSEHVFGTYEQYV. The V and J genes are TRBV6-1 and TRBJ2-7; D ambiguous. The V and J ends lost 2 bases and 2 bases respectively, with 13 bases between them. Looked up from germline, CDR1 is MNHNS and CDR2 is SASEGT. The CDR3 has 15 residues.

This CDR3 is CASSYDRVGNQPQHF. CDR3 coding DNA: TGTGCCAGCAGTTATGACAGGGTTGGCAATCAGCCCCAGCATTTT. This chain connects TRBV6-6 to TRBJ1-5; 7 bases fit TRBD1. The CDR3 contains 15 residues. V was clipped by 3 bases and J by 2 bases; unmatched bases: 4. Germline CDR1 MNHNY, CDR2 SVGAGI (reference sequence).

The CDR3 reads CASSITPPGLYSATNEKLFF. CDR3 nucleotides: TGTGCCAGTAGTATAACCCCACCGGGTCTCTATTCTGCAACTAATGAAAAACTGTTTTTT. The rearrangement uses TRBV19 and TRBJ1-4; D not resolved. The germline V gene has CDR1 LNHDA and CDR2 SQIVND (reference sequence). This CDR3 is built from 20 residues. The ends were cut back, 2 bases at V and 0 bases at J, with 22 bases in the middle.

The V and J genes are TRBV30 and TRBJ2-5; D gene ambiguous. Between the trimmed V and J ends, which lost 1 base and 5 bases, there was a span of 11 bases. The germline gives CDR1 GTSNPN, CDR2 SVGIG (reference sequence). The CDR3 is 13 residues long. The CDR3 protein is CAWSARSPETQYF. The CDR3 coding sequence is TGTGCCTGGAGTGCCAGGTCTCCTGAGACCCAGTACTTC.

This chain joins TRBV2 and TRBJ2-7, with D hard to call. The V and J ends lost 1 base and 4 bases respectively, with 5 bases between them. The CDR3 runs 12 residues. In germline, CDR1 is SNHLY, CDR2 FYNNEI. CDR3 coding DNA: TGTGCCAGCAGTGAAGACCTTTACGAGCAGTACTTC. Its protein is CASSEDLYEQYF. The variable domain in full, completed from reference TRBV2 and TRBJ2-7, reads EPEVTQTPSHQVTQMGQEVILRCVPISNHLYFYWYRQILGQKVEFLVSFYNNEISEKSEIFDDQFSVERPDGSNFTLKIRSTKLEDSAMYFCASSEDLYEQYFGPGTRLTVT.